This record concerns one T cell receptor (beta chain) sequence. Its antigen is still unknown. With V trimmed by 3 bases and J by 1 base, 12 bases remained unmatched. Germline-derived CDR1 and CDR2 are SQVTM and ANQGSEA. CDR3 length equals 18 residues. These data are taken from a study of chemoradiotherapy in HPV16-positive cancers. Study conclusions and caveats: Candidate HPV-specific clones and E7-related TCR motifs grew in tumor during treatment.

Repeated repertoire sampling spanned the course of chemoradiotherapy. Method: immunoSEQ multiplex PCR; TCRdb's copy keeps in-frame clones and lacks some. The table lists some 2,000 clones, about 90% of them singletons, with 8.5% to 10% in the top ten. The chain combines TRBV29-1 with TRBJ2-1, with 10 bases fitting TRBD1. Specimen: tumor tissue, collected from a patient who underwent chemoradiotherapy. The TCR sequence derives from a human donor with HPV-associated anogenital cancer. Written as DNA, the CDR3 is TGCAGCGTTGAGGGCTGGTCGGACAGGGGGTTTTCCTACAATGAGCAGTTCTTC. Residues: CSVEGWSDRGFSYNEQFF.